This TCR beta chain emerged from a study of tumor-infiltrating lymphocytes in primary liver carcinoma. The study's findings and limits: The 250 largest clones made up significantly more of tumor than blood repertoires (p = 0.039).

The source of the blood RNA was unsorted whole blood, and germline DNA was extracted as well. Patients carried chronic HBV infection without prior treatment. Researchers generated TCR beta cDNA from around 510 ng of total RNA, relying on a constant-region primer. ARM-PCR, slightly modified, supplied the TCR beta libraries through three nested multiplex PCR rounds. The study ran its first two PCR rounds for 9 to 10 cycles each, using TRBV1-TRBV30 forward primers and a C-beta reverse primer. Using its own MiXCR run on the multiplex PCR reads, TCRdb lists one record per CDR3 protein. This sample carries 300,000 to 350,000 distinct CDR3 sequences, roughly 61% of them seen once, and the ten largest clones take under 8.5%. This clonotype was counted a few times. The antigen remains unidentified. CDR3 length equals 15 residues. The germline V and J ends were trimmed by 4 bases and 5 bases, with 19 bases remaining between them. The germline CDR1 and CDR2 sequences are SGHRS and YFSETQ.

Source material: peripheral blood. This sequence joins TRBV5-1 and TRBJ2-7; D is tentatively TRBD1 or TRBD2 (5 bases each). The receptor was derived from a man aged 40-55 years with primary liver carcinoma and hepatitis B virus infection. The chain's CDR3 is CASSDRGPQRDEQYF. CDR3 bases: TGCGCCAGCAGCGATCGGGGCCCCCAACGGGACGAGCAGTACTTC.